This T cell receptor beta chain originates from a study of cytomegalovirus exposure and HLA in healthy donors. J lost 2 bases, V lost 5 bases, and 9 bases had no gene match. Germline assignment: CDR1 PRHDT and CDR2 FYEKMQ (reference sequence). The CDR3 is made up of 16 amino acids. This PCR relied on a set of 60 Vbeta primers and 13 Jbeta primers. Clones were sequenced by immunoSEQ multiplex PCR, and TCRdb holds only the in-frame ones, with some missing. This sample's table reports some 62,000 clones. The origin of this receptor is a man aged 25-45 years in good health and CMV-seropositive. The gene calls are TRBV13 and TRBJ2-7; 10 bases match TRBD1. The material sequenced was PBMCs. CDR3 nucleotides: TGTGCCAGCAGCCCTAAAGCGGGACAGGGGCCCTACGAGCAGTACTTC. Its protein product is CASSPKAGQGPYEQYF.